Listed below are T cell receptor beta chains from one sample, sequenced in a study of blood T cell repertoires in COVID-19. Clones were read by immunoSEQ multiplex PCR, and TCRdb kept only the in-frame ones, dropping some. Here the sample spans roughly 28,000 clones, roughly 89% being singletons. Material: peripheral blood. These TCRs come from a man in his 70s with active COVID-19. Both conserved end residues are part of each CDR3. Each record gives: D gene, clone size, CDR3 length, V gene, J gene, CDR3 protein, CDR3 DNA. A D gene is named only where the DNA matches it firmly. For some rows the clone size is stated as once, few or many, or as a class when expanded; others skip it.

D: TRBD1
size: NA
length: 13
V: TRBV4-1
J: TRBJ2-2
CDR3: CASRDRGTGELFF
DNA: TGCGCCAGCAGGGACAGGGGGACCGGGGAGCTGTTTTTT

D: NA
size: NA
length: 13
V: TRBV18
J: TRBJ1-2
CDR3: CASSPHADYGYTF
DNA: TGTGCCAGCTCACCACATGCAGACTATGGCTACACCTTC

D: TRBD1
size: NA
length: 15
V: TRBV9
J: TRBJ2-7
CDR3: CASSVTTGSSYEQYF
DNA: TGTGCCAGCAGCGTAACGACAGGGAGCTCCTACGAGCAGTACTTC

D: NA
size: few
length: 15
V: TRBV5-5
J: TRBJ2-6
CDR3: CASSPSQAGANVLTF
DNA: TGTGCCAGCAGCCCCAGTCAGGCTGGGGCCAACGTCCTGACTTTC

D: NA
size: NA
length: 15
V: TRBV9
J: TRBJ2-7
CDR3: CASSVGPELAYEQYF
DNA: TGTGCCAGCAGCGTAGGGCCGGAACTAGCCTACGAGCAGTACTTC

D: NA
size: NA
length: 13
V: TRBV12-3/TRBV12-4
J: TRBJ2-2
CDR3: CASSLGRSGELFF
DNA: TGTGCCAGCAGTTTGGGCAGGTCCGGGGAGCTGTTTTTT

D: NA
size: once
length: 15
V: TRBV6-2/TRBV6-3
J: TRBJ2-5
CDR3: CASSWGQGKEETQYF
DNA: TGTGCCAGCAGCTGGGGGCAGGGAAAAGAAGAGACCCAGTACTTC

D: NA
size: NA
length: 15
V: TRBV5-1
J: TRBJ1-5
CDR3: CASRPEGGSNQPQHF
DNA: TGCGCCAGCAGACCAGAGGGGGGGAGCAATCAGCCCCAGCATTTT

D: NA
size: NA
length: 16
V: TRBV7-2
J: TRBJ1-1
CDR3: CASSLEWGGVGTEAFF
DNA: TGTGCCAGCAGCCTCGAGTGGGGCGGCGTTGGGACTGAAGCTTTCTTT

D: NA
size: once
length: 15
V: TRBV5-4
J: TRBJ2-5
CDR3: CASSSEPTNQETQYF
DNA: TGTGCCAGCAGCTCAGAGCCCACTAACCAAGAGACCCAGTACTTC

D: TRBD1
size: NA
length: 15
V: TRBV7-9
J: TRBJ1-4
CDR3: CASSPGDSVVEKLFF
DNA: TGTGCCAGCAGCCCCGGGGACAGCGTAGTTGAAAAACTGTTTTTT

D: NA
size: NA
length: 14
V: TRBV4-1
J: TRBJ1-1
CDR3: CASTRGQSNTEAFF
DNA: TGCGCCAGCACCAGAGGACAGTCGAACACTGAAGCTTTCTTT

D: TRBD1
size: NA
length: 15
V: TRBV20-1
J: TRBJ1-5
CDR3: CSASLRTGAYQPQHF
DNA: TGCAGTGCTAGTTTACGGACAGGGGCTTATCAGCCCCAGCATTTT

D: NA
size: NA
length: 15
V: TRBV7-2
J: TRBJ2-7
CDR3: CASSFGRDRNYEQYF
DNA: TGTGCCAGCAGCTTCGGGCGGGACAGAAACTACGAGCAGTACTTC

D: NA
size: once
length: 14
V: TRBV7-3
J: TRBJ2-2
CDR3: CASSSGKHTGELFF
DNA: TGTGCCAGCAGCTCGGGAAAGCACACCGGGGAGCTGTTTTTT

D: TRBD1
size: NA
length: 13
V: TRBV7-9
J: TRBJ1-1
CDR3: CASNRGQNTEAFF
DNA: TGTGCCAGCAACAGGGGACAGAACACTGAAGCTTTCTTT

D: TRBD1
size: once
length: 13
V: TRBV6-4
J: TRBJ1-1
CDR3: CASRGQGDTEAFF
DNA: TGTGCCAGCCGCGGACAGGGGGACACTGAAGCTTTCTTT

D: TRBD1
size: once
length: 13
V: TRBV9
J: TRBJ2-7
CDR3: CASSVGTGREQYF
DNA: TGTGCCAGCAGCGTCGGGACAGGGCGGGAGCAGTACTTC

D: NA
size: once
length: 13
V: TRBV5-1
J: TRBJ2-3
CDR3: CASSVEDTDTQYF
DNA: TGCGCCAGCAGCGTAGAGGACACAGATACGCAGTATTTT

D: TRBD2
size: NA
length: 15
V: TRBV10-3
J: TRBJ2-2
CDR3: CAISLAGGQGGELFF
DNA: TGTGCCATCAGTCTAGCGGGGGGGCAAGGCGGGGAGCTGTTTTTT

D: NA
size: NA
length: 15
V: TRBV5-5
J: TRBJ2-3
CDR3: CASSFSGSRSDTQYF
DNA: TGTGCCAGCAGCTTCTCAGGGTCGCGTAGTGATACGCAGTATTTT

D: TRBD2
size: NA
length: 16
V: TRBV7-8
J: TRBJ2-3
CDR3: CASSLFPERGTDTQYF
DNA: TGTGCCAGCAGCTTATTTCCTGAGCGGGGGACAGATACGCAGTATTTT

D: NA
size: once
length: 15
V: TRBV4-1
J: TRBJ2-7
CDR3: CASSQVQISSYEQYF
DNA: TGCGCCAGCAGCCAAGTTCAGATTTCCTCCTACGAGCAGTACTTC

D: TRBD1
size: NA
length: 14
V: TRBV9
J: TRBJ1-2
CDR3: CASSADRVNYGYTF
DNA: TGTGCCAGCAGCGCTGACAGGGTAAACTATGGCTACACCTTC

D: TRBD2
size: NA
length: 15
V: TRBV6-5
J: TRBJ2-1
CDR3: CASRSTSGGWDEQFF
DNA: TGTGCCAGCAGGTCGACTAGCGGGGGATGGGATGAGCAGTTCTTC

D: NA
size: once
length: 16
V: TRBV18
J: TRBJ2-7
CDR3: CASSPLSAGQSYEQYF
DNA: TGTGCCAGCTCACCATTGAGCGCGGGACAGTCCTACGAGCAGTACTTC

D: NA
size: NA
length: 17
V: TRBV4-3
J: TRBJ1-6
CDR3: CASSQVVAGNINSPLHF
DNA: TGCGCCAGCAGCCAAGTGGTTGCAGGGAATATTAATTCACCCCTCCACTTT

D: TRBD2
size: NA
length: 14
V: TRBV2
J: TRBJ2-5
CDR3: CASSPTSGAETQYF
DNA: TGTGCCAGCAGTCCGACTAGCGGGGCGGAGACCCAGTACTTC

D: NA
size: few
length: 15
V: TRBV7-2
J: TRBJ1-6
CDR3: CASSLVGDNRSPLHF
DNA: TGTGCCAGCAGCTTAGTCGGGGATAACCGTTCACCCCTCCACTTT

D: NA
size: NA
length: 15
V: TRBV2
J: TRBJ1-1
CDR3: CASTWGVGRGTEAFF
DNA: TGTGCCAGCACCTGGGGTGTGGGGCGGGGGACTGAAGCTTTCTTT

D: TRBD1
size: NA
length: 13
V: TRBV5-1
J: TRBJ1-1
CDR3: CASSPRTGAEAFF
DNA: TGCGCCAGCAGCCCAAGGACAGGGGCTGAAGCTTTCTTT

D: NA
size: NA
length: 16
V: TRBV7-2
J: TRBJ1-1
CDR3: CASSSFPGQTNTEAFF
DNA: TGTGCCAGCAGCTCGTTCCCGGGACAAACGAACACTGAAGCTTTCTTT

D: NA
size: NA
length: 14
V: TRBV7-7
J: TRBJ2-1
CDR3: CASSLSGVNNEQFF
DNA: TGTGCTAGCAGCTTATCTGGAGTAAACAATGAGCAGTTCTTC

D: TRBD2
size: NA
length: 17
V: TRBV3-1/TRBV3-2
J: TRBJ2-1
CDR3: CASSQDLGGGAYNEQFF
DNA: TGTGCCAGCAGCCAAGATCTGGGCGGGGGGGCGTACAATGAGCAGTTCTTC

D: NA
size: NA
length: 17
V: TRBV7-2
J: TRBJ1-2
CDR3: CASSQRVVGGSLGGYTF
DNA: TGTGCCAGCAGCCAGCGGGTGGTAGGAGGGTCTCTGGGAGGCTACACCTTC

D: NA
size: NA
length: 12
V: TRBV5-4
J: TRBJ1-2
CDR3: CASSFSGPGYTF
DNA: TGTGCCAGCAGCTTTTCAGGGCCCGGCTACACCTTC

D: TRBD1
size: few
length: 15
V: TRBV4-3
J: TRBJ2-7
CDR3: CASSQGDRGPYEQYF
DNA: TGCGCCAGCAGCCAGGGGGACAGGGGGCCCTACGAGCAGTACTTC

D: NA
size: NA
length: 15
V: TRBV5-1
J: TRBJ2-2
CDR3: CASSLKGQNTGELFF
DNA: TGCGCCAGCAGCCTAAAGGGACAGAACACCGGGGAGCTGTTTTTT

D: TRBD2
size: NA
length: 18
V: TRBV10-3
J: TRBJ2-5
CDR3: CAISAGTSGGTIQETQYF
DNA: TGTGCCATCAGTGCGGGGACTAGCGGGGGGACGATCCAAGAGACCCAGTACTTC

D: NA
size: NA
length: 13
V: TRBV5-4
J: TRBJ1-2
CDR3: CAMETGLAIGYTF
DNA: TGTGCCATGGAGACGGGACTCGCTATAGGCTACACCTTC

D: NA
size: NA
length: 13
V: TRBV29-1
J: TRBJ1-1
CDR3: CSAHRSRNTEAFF
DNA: TGCAGCGCCCACAGATCTCGGAACACTGAAGCTTTCTTT

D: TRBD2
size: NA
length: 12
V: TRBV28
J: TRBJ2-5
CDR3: CASSLAGAAQYF
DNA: TGTGCCAGCAGCTTAGCGGGGGCGGCCCAGTACTTC

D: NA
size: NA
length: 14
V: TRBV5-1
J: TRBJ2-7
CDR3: CASSLTASPYEQYF
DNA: TGCGCCAGCAGCTTGACCGCCAGTCCCTACGAGCAGTACTTC

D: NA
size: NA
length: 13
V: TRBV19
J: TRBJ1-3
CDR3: CASSADSGNTIYF
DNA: TGTGCCAGTAGTGCCGACAGTGGAAACACCATATATTTT

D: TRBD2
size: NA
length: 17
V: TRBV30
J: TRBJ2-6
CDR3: CAWGGLAGASGANVLTF
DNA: TGTGCCTGGGGGGGACTAGCGGGGGCCTCTGGGGCCAACGTCCTGACTTTC

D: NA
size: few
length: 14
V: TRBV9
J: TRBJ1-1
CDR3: CASTTSGSPTEAFF
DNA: TGTGCCAGCACCACATCGGGGAGTCCCACTGAAGCTTTCTTT

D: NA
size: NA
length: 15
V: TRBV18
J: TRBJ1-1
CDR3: CASSPRTGSNTEAFF
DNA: TGTGCCAGCTCACCACGCACAGGCTCTAACACTGAAGCTTTCTTT

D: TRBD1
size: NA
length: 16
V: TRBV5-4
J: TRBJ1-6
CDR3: CASSKFTGGKNSPLHF
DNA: TGTGCCAGCAGCAAATTTACAGGGGGTAAAAATTCACCCCTCCACTTT